Below are 24 T cell receptor beta chains sequenced from a single sample in a study of cytomegalovirus exposure and HLA in healthy donors. It was with 60 Vbeta and 13 Jbeta primers that the PCR ran. Generated by immunoSEQ multiplex PCR, the TCRdb table keeps only in-frame clones and is missing some. This sample yields approximately 130,000 clones, of which around three quarters are seen a single time; roughly 2.7% belongs to the top ten. Sequencing used PBMCs. The receptors originated from a woman aged 55-69 years in good health and CMV-seropositive.

V is TRBV7-9 and J is TRBJ1-2, with TRBD1 matching over 8 bases. The V segment lost 4 bases and the J segment 8 bases; nucleotides outside the gene matches: 3. CDR3 length equals 12 residues. The germline V gene encodes CDR1 SEHNR and CDR2 FQNEAQ (reference sequence). In DNA, the CDR3 is TGTGCCAGCAGCTCAGGGGGCGCGGGCTACACCTTC. Amino acids: CASSSGGAGYTF.

The gene calls are TRBV28 and TRBJ1-1; D unresolved. Germline values: CDR1 MDHEN, CDR2 SYDVKM. This CDR3 has 13 residues. V dropped 3 bases and J dropped 1 base, with 6 bases sitting between them. CDR3 protein: CASSLPGNTEAFF. In nucleotides, the CDR3 is TGTGCCAGCAGTTTGCCAGGGAACACTGAAGCTTTCTTT.

This clone has more than one count but fewer than ten. V usage is TRBV5-1 and J usage is TRBJ2-7, with unresolved D. The CDR3 is 13 amino acids. The V gene's germline CDR1 is SGHRS and CDR2 YFSETQ. V was trimmed by 0 bases and J by 3 bases, leaving 7 bases between them. In nucleotides, the CDR3 is TGCGCCAGCAGCTTGGCGGTTCTCTACGAGCAGTACTTC. The encoded protein is CASSLAVLYEQYF.

The chain is built from TRBV18 and TRBJ1-1; 8 bases line up with TRBD1. J lost 1 base, V lost 2 bases, and 0 bases had no gene match. Germline lookup yields CDR1 KGHSH and CDR2 LQKENI. The CDR3 length is 14 residues. CDR3 sequence reads: CASSPDRGNTEAFF. The CDR3 DNA sequence: TGTGCCAGCTCACCAGACAGGGGGAACACTGAAGCTTTCTTT.

This chain uses TRBV19 with TRBJ1-3; D gene ambiguous. The J call may not be correct, given that the DNA end is closer to TRBJ2-2. The CDR3 consists of 15 residues. CDR1 LNHDA and CDR2 SQIVND come from the germline V gene (reference sequence). The CDR3 sequence: CASSIQAISRGELFF. For the CDR3, the DNA is TGTGCCAGTAGTATACAAGCAATATCACGGGGGGAGCTGTTTTTT.

The V gene is TRBV7-9, the J gene TRBJ2-3; D is perhaps TRBD2 (6 bases). V lost 8 bases, J lost 6 bases, and 6 bases lay in between. Per the germline V gene, CDR1 is SEHNR and CDR2 is FQNEAQ (reference sequence). The CDR3 is made up of 10 amino acids. The CDR3 reads CASGGDTQYF. Here the CDR3 DNA reads TGTGCCAGCGGGGGGGATACGCAGTATTTT.

This clone has just a few counts. The junction differs from germline at one of its ends, possibly a read error. V is TRBV7-9 and J is TRBJ2-7; the D is unclear. Germline-derived CDR1 and CDR2 are SEHNR and FQNEAQ (reference sequence). The CDR3 is 14 residues long. CDR3 coding DNA: TGTTCCAGCAGCTCCGATTGGAGCTCCTACGAGCAGTACTTC. The encoded protein is CSSSSDWSSYEQYF.

This clone was observed a handful of times. V and J are TRBV5-1 and TRBJ2-7; 9 bases map to TRBD1. The ends lost 6 bases at V and 2 bases at J; junction bases unmatched: 6. Germline CDR1 and CDR2: SGHRS and YFSETQ. The CDR3 length is 14 residues. The CDR3 loop reads CASTPGQGPYEQYF. DNA for the CDR3: TGCGCCAGCACCCCGGGACAGGGCCCCTACGAGCAGTACTTC. Filled out from reference TRBV5-1 and TRBJ2-7, the complete variable domain reads KAGVTQTPRYLIKTRGQQVTLSCSPISGHRSVSWYQQTPGQGLQFLFEYFSETQRNKGNFPGRFSGRQFSNSRSEMNVSTLELGDSALYLCASTPGQGPYEQYFGPGTRLTVT.

The table lists this clone with a few counts. This chain uses TRBV10-2 with TRBJ1-4; perhaps TRBD1 as D (6 bases). V lost 6 bases to trimming and J lost 9 bases, with 11 bases between them. Germline V gene data show CDR1 as WSHSY and CDR2 as SAAADI. CDR3 length equals 12 residues. Here the CDR3 reads CASRPGQQKLFF. CDR3 DNA: TGCGCCAGCAGGCCTGGACAGCAAAAACTGTTTTTT.

This chain links TRBV18 with TRBJ2-2; the match to TRBD1 covers 8 bases. Germline V lookup: CDR1 KGHSH, CDR2 LQKENI. The CDR3 consists of 15 residues. The ends lost 8 bases at V and 4 bases at J; junction bases unmatched: 9. The CDR3 here is CASPRTGSRTGELFF. The DNA for the CDR3 is TGTGCCAGCCCGCGGACAGGGTCGCGCACCGGGGAGCTGTTTTTT. The variable domain in full, completed from reference TRBV18 and TRBJ2-2, reads NAGVMQNPRHLVRRRGQEARLRCSPMKGHSHVYWYRQLPEEGLKFMVYLQKENIIDESGMPKERFSAEFPKEGPSILRIQQVVRGDSAAYFCASPRTGSRTGELFFGEGSRLTVL.

V is TRBV7-9 and J is TRBJ2-7; 12 bases line up with TRBD2. Germline assignment: CDR1 SEHNR and CDR2 FQNEAQ (reference sequence). The CDR3 is 17 amino acids. V lost 0 bases and J lost 3; bases outside the gene matches: 6. CDR3 region: CASSLAPSGGALYEQYF. The CDR3 bases are TGTGCCAGCAGCTTAGCCCCTAGCGGGGGGGCCCTCTACGAGCAGTACTTC.

This clone was recorded a few times. The DNA of the CDR3 is TGTGCCAGTAGTACCCCCTGGGGACAGGGACCCACTAATGAAAAACTGTTTTTT. This sequence encodes CASSTPWGQGPTNEKLFF. The V gene is TRBV19, the J gene TRBJ1-4, with TRBD1 identical over 9 bases. In germline, CDR1 is LNHDA, CDR2 SQIVND (reference sequence). The CDR3 is 18 residues long. J was trimmed by 2 bases and V by 4 bases; bases with no gene match: 11.

This clone appeared a few times. This chain connects TRBV10-3 to TRBJ1-2; 11 bases map to TRBD1. J lost 6 bases, V lost 7 bases, and 4 bases had no gene match. Germline V gives CDR1 ENHRY, CDR2 SYGVKD. The CDR3 loop spans 13 amino acids. CDR3 DNA sequence: TGTGCCATCAACCAGGACAGGGGGCATGGCTACACCTTC. Residues: CAINQDRGHGYTF.

The CDR3 sequence is CASSFTALGTTNTEAFF. CDR3 coding DNA: TGTGCCAGCAGCTTTACCGCTTTGGGCACCACGAACACTGAAGCTTTCTTT. The chain recombines TRBV11-2 with TRBJ1-1; the D is unclear. The CDR3 loop spans 17 amino acids. Trimming took 3 bases from V and 1 from J, leaving 18 bases between them. CDR1 is SGHAT and CDR2 is FQNNGV in the germline V gene.

The chain combines TRBV6-5 with TRBJ2-1; 8 positions agree with TRBD1. V lost 6 bases, J lost 7 bases, and 11 bases stayed unmatched. The CDR3 has 15 amino acids. CDR1 is MNHEY and CDR2 is SVGAGI in the germline V gene. CDR3 nucleotide sequence: TGTGCCAGCAGCCCCCAGGGGGCAACCTGGAATGAGCAGTTCTTC. It is translated as CASSPQGATWNEQFF.

This clone was detected only once. This sequence joins TRBV6-1 and TRBJ2-1; 7 bases line up with TRBD2. The CDR3 runs 19 residues. V trimming: 3 bases; J trimming: 1 base; junction bases outside the gene matches: 15. Germline CDR1 and CDR2: MNHNS and SASEGT. In nucleotides, the CDR3 is TGTGCCAGCAGTGACCCCTCGGTGGCCGGGGGGAATTCCTACAATGAGCAGTTCTTC. It is translated as CASSDPSVAGGNSYNEQFF.

The gene calls are TRBV4-1 and TRBJ2-5; TRBD2 aligns across 11 bases. The trim removed 0 bases at V and 5 bases at J, leaving 2 bases unmatched. The CDR3 spans 15 residues. Germline loops: CDR1 MGHRA, CDR2 YSYEKL. Here the CDR3 reads CASSQERTSGETQYF. Written as DNA, the CDR3 is TGCGCCAGCAGCCAAGAGAGGACTAGCGGGGAGACCCAGTACTTC.

This chain uses TRBV2 with TRBJ2-2, with D perhaps TRBD2 (6 bases). The germline V gene encodes CDR1 SNHLY and CDR2 FYNNEI. This CDR3 has 16 residues. The V and J ends lost 4 bases and 6 bases respectively, with 18 bases between them. DNA of the CDR3: TGTGCCAGCAGTGGGGTCAACGGGGGAAGGGCCGGGGAGCTGTTTTTT. This gives the protein CASSGVNGGRAGELFF.

The sample holds one count of this clone. This chain connects TRBV14 to TRBJ2-1; D uncertain. The CDR3 extends over 14 amino acids. CDR1 SGHDN and CDR2 FVKESK come from the germline V gene. The ends were cut back, 5 bases at V and 12 bases at J, with 20 bases in the middle. CDR3 residues: CASSSQRIGTLQFF. The CDR3 DNA reads as TGTGCCAGCAGCAGCCAACGAATTGGTACGTTGCAGTTCTTC.

This clone is a singleton in its sample. The chain combines TRBV9 with TRBJ2-7; 10 nucleotides line up with TRBD2. Germline CDR1 reads SGDLS; CDR2 reads YYNGEE. The CDR3 is made up of 15 amino acids. Trimming took 2 bases from V and 4 from J; bases not matched to a gene: 6. In DNA, the CDR3 is TGTGCCAGCAGCGTGAGCGGGGGGGCCTTATACGAGCAGTACTTC. Protein: CASSVSGGALYEQYF.

This clone came up a few times. This rearrangement joins TRBV25-1 to TRBJ1-5; 7 nucleotides match TRBD1. This CDR3 has 14 residues. CDR1 and CDR2 (germline): MGHDK, SYGVNS. V lost 6 bases and J lost 3; bases outside the gene matches: 5. CDR3 region: CASSQTGFNQPQHF. The DNA for the CDR3 is TGTGCCAGCAGCCAGACAGGGTTCAATCAGCCCCAGCATTTT.

The rearrangement joins TRBV5-6 to TRBJ2-7, with D perhaps matching TRBD2 (5 bases). Trimming removed 2 bases at V and 7 bases at J, with 7 bases between. The length of the CDR3 is 11 residues. The germline V gene has CDR1 SGHDT and CDR2 YYEEEE. CDR3 DNA sequence: TGTGCCAGCAGCTTCTCGGGGGAGCAGTACTTC. Encoded protein: CASSFSGEQYF.

The sample holds one count of this clone. This chain connects TRBV2 to TRBJ2-7, with 9 positions matching TRBD1. CDR1 is SNHLY, CDR2 FYNNEI, per germline. This CDR3 contains 14 residues. The V segment lost 4 bases and the J segment 1 base; nucleotides outside the gene matches: 2. The DNA for the CDR3 is TGTGCCAGCAGTGTGGGGACAGGGTCCTACGAGCAGTACTTC. Translation: CASSVGTGSYEQYF.

V usage is TRBV5-4 and J usage is TRBJ1-2; weak D call: TRBD1 (6 bases). CDR3 length equals 17 residues. Looked up from germline, CDR1 is SGHNT and CDR2 is YYREEE (reference sequence). The V and J ends lost 3 bases and 2 bases respectively, with 20 bases between them. CDR3 sequence: CASSSFGGGGVNYGYTF. The DNA for the CDR3 is TGTGCCAGCAGCTCCTTCGGGGGAGGGGGGGTCAACTATGGCTACACCTTC.